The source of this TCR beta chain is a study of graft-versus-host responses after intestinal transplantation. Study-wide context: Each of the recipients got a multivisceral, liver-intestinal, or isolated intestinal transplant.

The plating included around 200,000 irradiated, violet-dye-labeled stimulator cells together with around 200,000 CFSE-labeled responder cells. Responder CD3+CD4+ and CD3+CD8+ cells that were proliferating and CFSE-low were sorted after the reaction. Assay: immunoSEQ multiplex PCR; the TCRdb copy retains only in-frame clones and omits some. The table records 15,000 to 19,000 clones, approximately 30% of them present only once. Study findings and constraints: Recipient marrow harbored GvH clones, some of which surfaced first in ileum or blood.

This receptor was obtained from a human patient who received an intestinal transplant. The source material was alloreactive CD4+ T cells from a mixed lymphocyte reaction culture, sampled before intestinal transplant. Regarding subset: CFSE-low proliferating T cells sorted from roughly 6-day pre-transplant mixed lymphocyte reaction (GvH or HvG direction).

CDR3 nucleotides: TGCAGCGCAGGACGGTACTCCTACGAGCAGTACTTC. This sequence encodes CSAGRYSYEQYF. The chain carries TRBV29-1 and TRBJ2-7; no reliable D call. This CDR3 is built from 12 residues. V lost 7 bases and J 0 bases, leaving 10 bases between the germline ends. Germline loops: CDR1 SQVTM, CDR2 ANQGSEA.